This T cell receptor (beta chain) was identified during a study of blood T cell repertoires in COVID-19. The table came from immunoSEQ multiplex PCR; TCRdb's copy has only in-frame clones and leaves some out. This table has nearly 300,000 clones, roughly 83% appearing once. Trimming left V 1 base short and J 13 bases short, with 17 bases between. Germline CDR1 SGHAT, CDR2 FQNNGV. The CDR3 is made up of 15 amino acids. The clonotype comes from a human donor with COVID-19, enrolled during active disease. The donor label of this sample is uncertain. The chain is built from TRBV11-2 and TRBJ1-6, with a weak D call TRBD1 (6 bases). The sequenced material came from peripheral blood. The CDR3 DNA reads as TGTGCCAGCAGCTTAGCGGACAGCATTATTCTGCCCCTCCACTTT. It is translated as CASSLADSIILPLHF.